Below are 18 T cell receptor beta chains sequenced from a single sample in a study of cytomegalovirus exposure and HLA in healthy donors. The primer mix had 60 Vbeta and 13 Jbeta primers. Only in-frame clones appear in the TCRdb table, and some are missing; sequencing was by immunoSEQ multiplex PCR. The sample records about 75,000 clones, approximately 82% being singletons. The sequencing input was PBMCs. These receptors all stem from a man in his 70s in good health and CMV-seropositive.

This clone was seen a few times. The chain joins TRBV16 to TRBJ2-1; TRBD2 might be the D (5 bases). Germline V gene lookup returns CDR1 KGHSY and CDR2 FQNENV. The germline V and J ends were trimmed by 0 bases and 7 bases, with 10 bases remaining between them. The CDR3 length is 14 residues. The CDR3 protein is CASSQSSGVNEQFF. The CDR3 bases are TGTGCCAGCAGCCAATCGTCCGGGGTGAATGAGCAGTTCTTC. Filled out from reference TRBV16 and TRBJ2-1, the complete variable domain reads GEEVAQTPKHLVRGEGQKAKLYCAPIKGHSYVFWYQQVLKNEFKFLISFQNENVFDETGMPKERFSAKCLPNSPCSLEIQATKLEDSAVYFCASSQSSGVNEQFFGPGTRLTVL.

In DNA, the CDR3 is TGTGCCAGCAGTGAGAGGGCAGGGGGCTCCGGGGCCAACGTCCTGACTTTC. It encodes CASSERAGGSGANVLTF. J is TRBJ2-6 and V is TRBV25-1, with 8 nucleotides matching TRBD1. V shed 3 bases, J shed 4 bases, and the junction held 8 bases outside the gene matches. In germline, CDR1 is MGHDK, CDR2 SYGVNS. The CDR3 loop spans 17 amino acids.

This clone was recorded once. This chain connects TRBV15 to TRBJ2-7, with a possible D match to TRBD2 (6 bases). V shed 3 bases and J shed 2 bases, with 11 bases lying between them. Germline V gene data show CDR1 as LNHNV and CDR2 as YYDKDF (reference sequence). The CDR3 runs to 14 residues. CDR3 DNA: TGTGCCACCAGCAGGGCTAGCGCTACCTACGAGCAGTACTTC. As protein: CATSRASATYEQYF.

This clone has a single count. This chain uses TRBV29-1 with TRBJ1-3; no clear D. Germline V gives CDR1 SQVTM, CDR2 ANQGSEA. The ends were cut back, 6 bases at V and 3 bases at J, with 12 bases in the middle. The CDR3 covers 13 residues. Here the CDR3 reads CSVLPVLGNTIYF. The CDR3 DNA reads TGCAGCGTCTTGCCAGTGCTTGGAAACACCATATATTTT.

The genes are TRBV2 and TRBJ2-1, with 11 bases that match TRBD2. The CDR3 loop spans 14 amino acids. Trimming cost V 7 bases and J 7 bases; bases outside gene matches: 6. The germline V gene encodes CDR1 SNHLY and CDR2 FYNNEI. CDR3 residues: CASNGLAGGNEQFF. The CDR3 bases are TGTGCCAGCAATGGTCTAGCGGGAGGAAATGAGCAGTTCTTC.

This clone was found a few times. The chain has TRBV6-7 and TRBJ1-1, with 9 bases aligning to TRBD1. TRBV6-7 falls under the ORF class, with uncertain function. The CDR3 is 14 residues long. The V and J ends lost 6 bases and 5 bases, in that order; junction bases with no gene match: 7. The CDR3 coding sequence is TGTGCCAGCAGCCGAGACAGGGGGGGAACTGAAGCTTTCTTT. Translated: CASSRDRGGTEAFF.

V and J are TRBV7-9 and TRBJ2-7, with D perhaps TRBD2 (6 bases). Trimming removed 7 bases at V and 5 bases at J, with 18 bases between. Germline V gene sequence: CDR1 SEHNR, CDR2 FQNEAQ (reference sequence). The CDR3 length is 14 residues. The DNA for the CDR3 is TGTGCCAGCACGGCGGGGCAGGGATTCCACGAGCAGTACTTC. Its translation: CASTAGQGFHEQYF.

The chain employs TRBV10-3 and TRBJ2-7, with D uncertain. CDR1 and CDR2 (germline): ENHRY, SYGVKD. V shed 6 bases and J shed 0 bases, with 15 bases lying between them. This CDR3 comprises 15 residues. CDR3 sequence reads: CAISDSTSSSYEQYF. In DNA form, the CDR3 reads TGTGCCATCAGCGATTCTACGAGCTCCTCCTACGAGCAGTACTTC.

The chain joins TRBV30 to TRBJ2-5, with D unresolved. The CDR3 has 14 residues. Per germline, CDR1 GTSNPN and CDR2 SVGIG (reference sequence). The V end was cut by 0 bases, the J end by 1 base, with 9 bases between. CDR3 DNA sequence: TGTGCCTGGAGTGTCTATCAGGTCCAAGAGACCCAGTACTTC. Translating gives CAWSVYQVQETQYF. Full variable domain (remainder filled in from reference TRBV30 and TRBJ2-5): SQTIHQWPATLVQPVGSPLSLECTVEGTSNPNLYWYRQAAGRGLQLLFYSVGIGQISSEVPQNLSASRPQDRQFILSSKKLLLSDSGFYLCAWSVYQVQETQYFGPGTRLLVL.

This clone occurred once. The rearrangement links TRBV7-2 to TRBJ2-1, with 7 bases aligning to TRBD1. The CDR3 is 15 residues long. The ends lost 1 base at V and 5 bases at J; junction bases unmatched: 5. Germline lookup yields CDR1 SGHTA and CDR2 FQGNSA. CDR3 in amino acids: CASSLGTGVNNEQFF. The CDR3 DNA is TGTGCCAGCAGCTTAGGCACAGGGGTTAACAATGAGCAGTTCTTC. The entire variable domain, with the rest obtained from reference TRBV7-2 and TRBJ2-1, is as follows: GAGVSQSPSNKVTEKGKDVELRCDPISGHTALYWYRQSLGQGLEFLIYFQGNSAPDKSGLPSDRFSAERTGGSVSTLTIQRTQQEDSAVYLCASSLGTGVNNEQFFGPGTRLTVL.

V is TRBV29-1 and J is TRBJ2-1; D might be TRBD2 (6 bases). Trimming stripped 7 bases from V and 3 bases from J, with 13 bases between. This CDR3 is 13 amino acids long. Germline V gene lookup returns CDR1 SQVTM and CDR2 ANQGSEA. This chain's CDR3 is CSARRADYNEQFF. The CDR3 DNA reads TGCAGCGCCCGGAGGGCGGACTACAATGAGCAGTTCTTC.

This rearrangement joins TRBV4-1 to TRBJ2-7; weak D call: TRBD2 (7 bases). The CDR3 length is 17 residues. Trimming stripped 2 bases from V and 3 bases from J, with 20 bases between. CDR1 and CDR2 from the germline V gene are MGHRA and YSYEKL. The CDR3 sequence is CASSQTVGAGDFYEQYF. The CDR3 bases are TGCGCCAGCAGCCAAACGGTGGGGGCGGGGGACTTCTACGAGCAGTACTTC.

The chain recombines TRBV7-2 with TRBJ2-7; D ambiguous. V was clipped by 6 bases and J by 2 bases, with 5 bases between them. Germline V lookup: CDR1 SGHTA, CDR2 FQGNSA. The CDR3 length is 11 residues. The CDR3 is CASSFAYEQYF. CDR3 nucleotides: TGTGCCAGCAGTTTCGCCTACGAGCAGTACTTC.

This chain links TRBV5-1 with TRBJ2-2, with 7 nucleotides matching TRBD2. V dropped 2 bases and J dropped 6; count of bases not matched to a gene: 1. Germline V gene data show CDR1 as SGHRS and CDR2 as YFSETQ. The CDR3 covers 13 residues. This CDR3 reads CASSFGRAGELFF. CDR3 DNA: TGCGCCAGCAGCTTTGGGAGGGCCGGGGAGCTGTTTTTT.

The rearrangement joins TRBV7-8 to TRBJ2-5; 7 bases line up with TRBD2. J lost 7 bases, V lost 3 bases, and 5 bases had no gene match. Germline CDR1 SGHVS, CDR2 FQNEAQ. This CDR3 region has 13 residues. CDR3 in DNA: TGTGCCAGCAGCTTTCGACTAGCCGGGACCCAGTACTTC. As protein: CASSFRLAGTQYF.

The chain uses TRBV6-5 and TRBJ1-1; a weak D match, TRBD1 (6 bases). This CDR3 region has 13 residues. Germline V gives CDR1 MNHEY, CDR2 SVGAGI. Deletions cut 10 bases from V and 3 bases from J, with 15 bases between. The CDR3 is CATALDRYTEAFF. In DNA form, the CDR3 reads TGTGCCACCGCTCTAGACAGGTACACTGAAGCTTTCTTT.

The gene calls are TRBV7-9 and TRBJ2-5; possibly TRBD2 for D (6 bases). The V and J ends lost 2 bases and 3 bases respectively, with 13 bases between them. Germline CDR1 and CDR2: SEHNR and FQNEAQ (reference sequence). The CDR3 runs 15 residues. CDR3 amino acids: CASSLLGTGEETQYF. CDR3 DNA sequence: TGTGCCAGCAGCTTACTCGGGACTGGTGAAGAGACCCAGTACTTC.

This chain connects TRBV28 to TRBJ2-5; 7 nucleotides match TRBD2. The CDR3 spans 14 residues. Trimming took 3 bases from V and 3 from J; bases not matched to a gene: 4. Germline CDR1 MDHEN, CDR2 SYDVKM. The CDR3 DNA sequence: TGTGCCAGCAGTTTCGGCCTAGCGGAAGAGACCCAGTACTTC. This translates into CASSFGLAEETQYF.